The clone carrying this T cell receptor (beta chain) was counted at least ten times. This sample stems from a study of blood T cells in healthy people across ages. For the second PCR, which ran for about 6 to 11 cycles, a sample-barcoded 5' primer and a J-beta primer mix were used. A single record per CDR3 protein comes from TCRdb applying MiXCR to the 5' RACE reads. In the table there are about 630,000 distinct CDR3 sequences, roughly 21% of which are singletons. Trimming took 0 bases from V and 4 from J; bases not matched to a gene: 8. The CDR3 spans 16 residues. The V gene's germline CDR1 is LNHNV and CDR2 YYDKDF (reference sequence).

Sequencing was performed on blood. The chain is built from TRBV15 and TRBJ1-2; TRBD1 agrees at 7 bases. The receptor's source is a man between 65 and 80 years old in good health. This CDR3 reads CATSRDDRVVGYGYTF. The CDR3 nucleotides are TGTGCCACCAGCAGAGACGACAGGGTCGTGGGCTATGGCTACACCTTC.